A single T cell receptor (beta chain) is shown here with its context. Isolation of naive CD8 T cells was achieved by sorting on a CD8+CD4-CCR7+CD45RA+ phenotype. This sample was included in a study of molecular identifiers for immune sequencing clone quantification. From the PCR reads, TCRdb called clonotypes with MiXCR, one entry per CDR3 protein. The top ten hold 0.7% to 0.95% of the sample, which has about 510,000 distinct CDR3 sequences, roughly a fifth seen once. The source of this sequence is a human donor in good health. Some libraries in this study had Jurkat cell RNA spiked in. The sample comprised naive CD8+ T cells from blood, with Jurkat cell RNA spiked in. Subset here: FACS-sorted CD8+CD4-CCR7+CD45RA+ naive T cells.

CDR3 sequence (DNA): TGCAGCGTTGATACTGGGCAGGACTATGGCTACACCTTC. Translated: CSVDTGQDYGYTF. V and J are TRBV29-1 and TRBJ1-2, with D hard to call. The CDR3 runs to 13 residues. The V end lost 3 bases, the J end lost 3 bases, and 11 bases lay between the germline ends. Germline CDR1 reads SQVTM; CDR2 reads ANQGSEA.